The rows below give T cell receptor beta chains drawn from one sample of a study of blood T cell repertoires in COVID-19. The repertoire was sequenced with immunoSEQ multiplex PCR; TCRdb's copy has only in-frame clones and lacks some. The sample consists of hundreds of thousands of clones, 70% to 90% of them appearing once. The sample taken for sequencing was PBMCs or T cells enriched from blood (not recorded which). Source of these receptors: a woman under 30 with acute COVID-19. Each CDR3 is given with its conserved first and last residue. Each record gives: CDR3 length, V gene, J gene, CDR3 protein.

cdr3_length: 13
v_call: TRBV12-3/TRBV12-4
j_call: TRBJ1-4
cdr3_aa: CASSSLRGEKLFF

cdr3_length: 15
v_call: TRBV18
j_call: TRBJ2-2
cdr3_aa: CASSPRTGGTGELFF

cdr3_length: 14
v_call: TRBV13
j_call: TRBJ1-3
cdr3_aa: CASRAVNSGNTIYF

cdr3_length: 13
v_call: TRBV6-6
j_call: TRBJ1-2
cdr3_aa: CASSVTGLEGYTF

cdr3_length: 15
v_call: TRBV10-2
j_call: TRBJ2-7
cdr3_aa: CASRAEVLISYEQYF

cdr3_length: 13
v_call: TRBV20-1
j_call: TRBJ1-2
cdr3_aa: CSASDINFYGYTF

cdr3_length: 15
v_call: TRBV9
j_call: TRBJ2-2
cdr3_aa: CASSGGLAGVGELFF

cdr3_length: 17
v_call: TRBV7-2
j_call: TRBJ2-1
cdr3_aa: CASSLDSARLSHHEQFF

cdr3_length: 15
v_call: TRBV28
j_call: TRBJ1-6
cdr3_aa: CASSLRGQYNSPLHF

cdr3_length: 18
v_call: TRBV3-1/TRBV3-2
j_call: TRBJ2-7
cdr3_aa: CASSPKIRSGGSSYEQYF

cdr3_length: 13
v_call: TRBV12-3/TRBV12-4
j_call: TRBJ1-6
cdr3_aa: CASSLTGGPPLHF

cdr3_length: 12
v_call: TRBV10-3
j_call: TRBJ2-7
cdr3_aa: CAIRDISYEQYF

cdr3_length: 16
v_call: TRBV7-8
j_call: TRBJ2-3
cdr3_aa: CASSFTRTASINTQYF

cdr3_length: 14
v_call: TRBV9
j_call: TRBJ2-7
cdr3_aa: CASSVKDRGYEQYF

cdr3_length: 13
v_call: TRBV4-1
j_call: TRBJ2-1
cdr3_aa: CASSRAQGGEQFF

cdr3_length: 13
v_call: TRBV3-1/TRBV3-2
j_call: TRBJ2-1
cdr3_aa: CASSTQGGGEQFF

cdr3_length: 15
v_call: TRBV6-2/TRBV6-3
j_call: TRBJ1-2
cdr3_aa: CASSHERERIYGYTF

cdr3_length: 16
v_call: TRBV10-3
j_call: TRBJ2-3
cdr3_aa: CAISESSGVSTDTQYF

cdr3_length: 13
v_call: TRBV27
j_call: TRBJ1-5
cdr3_aa: CASSLMSDQPQHF

cdr3_length: 14
v_call: TRBV6-5
j_call: TRBJ2-3
cdr3_aa: CASTRGRVADTQYF

cdr3_length: 18
v_call: TRBV5-1
j_call: TRBJ2-3
cdr3_aa: CASSLGSGLAGDTDTQYF

cdr3_length: 16
v_call: TRBV9
j_call: TRBJ1-2
cdr3_aa: CASSPTPTGTGGGYTF

cdr3_length: 13
v_call: TRBV10-1
j_call: TRBJ2-7
cdr3_aa: CASSDGTGNEQYF

cdr3_length: 15
v_call: TRBV28
j_call: TRBJ2-3
cdr3_aa: CASSLPRQTRDTQYF

cdr3_length: 17
v_call: TRBV23-1
j_call: TRBJ2-7
cdr3_aa: CASSQPPGLPRLYEQYF

cdr3_length: 15
v_call: TRBV7-2
j_call: TRBJ1-4
cdr3_aa: CASSLMGTVDEKLFF

cdr3_length: 15
v_call: TRBV16
j_call: TRBJ1-4
cdr3_aa: CASSQIQGANEKLFF

cdr3_length: 18
v_call: TRBV7-9
j_call: TRBJ2-1
cdr3_aa: CASIGGTGGTSGNNEQFF

cdr3_length: 15
v_call: TRBV11-2
j_call: TRBJ2-7
cdr3_aa: CASSLGRASSYEQYF

cdr3_length: 14
v_call: TRBV3-1/TRBV3-2
j_call: TRBJ2-7
cdr3_aa: CASSPTRQIYEQYF

cdr3_length: 15
v_call: TRBV5-4
j_call: TRBJ1-1
cdr3_aa: CASSFDSGLTTEAFF

cdr3_length: 16
v_call: TRBV9
j_call: TRBJ2-7
cdr3_aa: CASALEAQGLSYEQYF

cdr3_length: 15
v_call: TRBV28
j_call: TRBJ2-7
cdr3_aa: CASSLPDRVSYEQYF

cdr3_length: 17
v_call: TRBV13
j_call: TRBJ2-3
cdr3_aa: CASSPRWGDRKTDTQYF

cdr3_length: 15
v_call: TRBV5-6
j_call: TRBJ1-6
cdr3_aa: CASGHGRTGGSPLHF

cdr3_length: 13
v_call: TRBV19
j_call: TRBJ1-6
cdr3_aa: CASRPGQGTPLHF

cdr3_length: 15
v_call: TRBV18
j_call: TRBJ1-1
cdr3_aa: CASSPGQPGSTEAFF

cdr3_length: 17
v_call: TRBV16
j_call: TRBJ2-7
cdr3_aa: CASSPLGARDSSYEQYF

cdr3_length: 14
v_call: TRBV3-1/TRBV3-2
j_call: TRBJ2-7
cdr3_aa: CASSQLTFPYEQYF

cdr3_length: 11
v_call: TRBV20-1
j_call: TRBJ1-1
cdr3_aa: CSAQGATEAFF

cdr3_length: 15
v_call: TRBV2
j_call: TRBJ1-3
cdr3_aa: CASSSEQGAGNTIYF

cdr3_length: 14
v_call: TRBV19
j_call: TRBJ1-1
cdr3_aa: CASRGDPKNTEAFF

cdr3_length: 15
v_call: TRBV6-5
j_call: TRBJ2-7
cdr3_aa: CASRQEDNENYEQYF

cdr3_length: 15
v_call: TRBV27
j_call: TRBJ2-2
cdr3_aa: CASSYSGTNTGELFF

cdr3_length: 16
v_call: TRBV5-1
j_call: TRBJ1-1
cdr3_aa: CASSSRLQGATTEAFF

cdr3_length: 14
v_call: TRBV6-5
j_call: TRBJ1-2
cdr3_aa: CASSYSDRGYGYTF